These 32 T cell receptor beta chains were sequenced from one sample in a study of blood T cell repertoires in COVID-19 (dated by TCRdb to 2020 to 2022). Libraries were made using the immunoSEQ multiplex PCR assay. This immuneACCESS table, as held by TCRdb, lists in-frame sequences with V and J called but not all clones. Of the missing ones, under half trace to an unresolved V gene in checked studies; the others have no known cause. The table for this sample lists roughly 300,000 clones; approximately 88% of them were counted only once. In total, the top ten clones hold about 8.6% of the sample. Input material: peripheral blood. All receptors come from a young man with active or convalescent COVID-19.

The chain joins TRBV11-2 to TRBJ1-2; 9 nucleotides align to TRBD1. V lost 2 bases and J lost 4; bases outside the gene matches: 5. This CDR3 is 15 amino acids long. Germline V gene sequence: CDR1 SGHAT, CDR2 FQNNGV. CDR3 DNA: TGTGCCAGCAGCTTACTCCGGGACAGGGCCTATGGCTACACCTTC. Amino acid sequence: CASSLLRDRAYGYTF.

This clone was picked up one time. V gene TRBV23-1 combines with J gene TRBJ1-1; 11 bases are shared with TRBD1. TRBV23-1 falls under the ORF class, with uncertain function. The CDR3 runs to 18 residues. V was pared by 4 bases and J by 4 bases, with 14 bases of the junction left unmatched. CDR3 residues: CASSLADRGLTGGTEAFF. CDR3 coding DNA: TGCGCCAGCAGTCTCGCGGACAGGGGGCTTACAGGTGGCACTGAAGCTTTCTTT.

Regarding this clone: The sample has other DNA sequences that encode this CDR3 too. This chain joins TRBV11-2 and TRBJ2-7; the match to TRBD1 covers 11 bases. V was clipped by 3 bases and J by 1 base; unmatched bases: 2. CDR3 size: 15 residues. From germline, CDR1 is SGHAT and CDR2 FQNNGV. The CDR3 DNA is TGTGCCAGCAGCTTCGGGACAGGGGGTTCCTACGAGCAGTACTTC. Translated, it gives CASSFGTGGSYEQYF.

This CDR3 is CSVARGLGYTF. CDR3 coding DNA: TGCAGCGTTGCTAGGGGGCTTGGCTACACCTTC. The chain combines TRBV29-1 with TRBJ1-2, with TRBD1 identical over 7 bases. This CDR3 region has 11 residues. From germline, CDR1 is SQVTM and CDR2 ANQGSEA. V was clipped by 4 bases and J by 7 bases; unmatched bases: 3.

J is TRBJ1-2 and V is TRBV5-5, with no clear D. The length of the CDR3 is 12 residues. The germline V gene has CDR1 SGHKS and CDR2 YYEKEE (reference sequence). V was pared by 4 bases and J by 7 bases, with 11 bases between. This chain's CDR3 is CASSPRGIGYTF. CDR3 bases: TGTGCCAGCAGCCCACGGGGTATTGGCTACACCTTC.

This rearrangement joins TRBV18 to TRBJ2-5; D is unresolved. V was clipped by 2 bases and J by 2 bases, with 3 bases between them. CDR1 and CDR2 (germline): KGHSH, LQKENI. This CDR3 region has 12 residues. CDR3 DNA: TGTGCCAGCTCACCAGAGCAAGAGACCCAGTACTTC. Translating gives CASSPEQETQYF.

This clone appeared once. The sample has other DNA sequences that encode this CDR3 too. The CDR3 nucleotides read TGTGCCACCAGCAGAGATAGGGGCGGTGGCTACACCTTC. It is translated as CATSRDRGGGYTF. The rearrangement links TRBV15 to TRBJ1-2; tentatively, D is TRBD1 (5 bases). The V and J ends lost 0 bases and 7 bases respectively, with 9 bases between them. The CDR3 totals 13 residues. CDR1 LNHNV and CDR2 YYDKDF come from the germline V gene (reference sequence).

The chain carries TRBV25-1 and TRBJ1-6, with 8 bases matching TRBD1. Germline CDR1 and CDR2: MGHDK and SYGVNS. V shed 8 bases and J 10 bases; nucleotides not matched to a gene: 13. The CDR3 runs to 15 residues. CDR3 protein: CASQNTGGPKSPLHF. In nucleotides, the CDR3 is TGTGCCAGCCAAAACACAGGGGGTCCGAAATCACCCCTCCACTTT.

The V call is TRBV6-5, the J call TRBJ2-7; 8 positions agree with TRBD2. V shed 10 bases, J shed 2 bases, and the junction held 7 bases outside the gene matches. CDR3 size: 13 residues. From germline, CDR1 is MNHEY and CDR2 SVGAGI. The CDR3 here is CATRRGAPYEQYF. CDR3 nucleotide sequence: TGTGCCACCCGGCGGGGGGCCCCCTACGAGCAGTACTTC.

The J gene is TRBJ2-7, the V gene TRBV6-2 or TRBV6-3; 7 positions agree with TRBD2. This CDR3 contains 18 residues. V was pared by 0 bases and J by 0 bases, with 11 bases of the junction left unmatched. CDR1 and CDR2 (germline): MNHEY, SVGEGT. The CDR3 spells CASSYSVGTTTSSYEQYF. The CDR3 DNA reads TGTGCCAGCAGTTACTCGGTGGGGACTACCACTAGCTCCTACGAGCAGTACTTC.

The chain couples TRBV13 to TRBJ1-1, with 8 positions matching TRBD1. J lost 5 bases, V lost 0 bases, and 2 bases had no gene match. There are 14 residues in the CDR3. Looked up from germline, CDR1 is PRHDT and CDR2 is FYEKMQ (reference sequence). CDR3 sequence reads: CASSLGRGLTEAFF. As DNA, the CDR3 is TGTGCCAGCAGCTTAGGCAGGGGGCTAACTGAAGCTTTCTTT.

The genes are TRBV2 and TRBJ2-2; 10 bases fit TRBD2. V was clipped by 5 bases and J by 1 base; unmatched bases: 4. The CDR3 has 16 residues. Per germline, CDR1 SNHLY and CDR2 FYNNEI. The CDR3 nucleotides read TGTGCCAGCAGTAAAACTAGCGGGAAGAACACCGGGGAGCTGTTTTTT. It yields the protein CASSKTSGKNTGELFF. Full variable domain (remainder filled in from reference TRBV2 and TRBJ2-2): EPEVTQTPSHQVTQMGQEVILRCVPISNHLYFYWYRQILGQKVEFLVSFYNNEISEKSEIFDDQFSVERPDGSNFTLKIRSTKLEDSAMYFCASSKTSGKNTGELFFGEGSRLTVL.

Here the CDR3 reads CASSFTGGELFF. The CDR3 DNA is TGTGCCAGCAGTTTTACCGGCGGGGAGCTGTTTTTT. The chain uses TRBV7-2 and TRBJ2-2, with D unresolved. The CDR3 has 12 amino acids. Germline loops: CDR1 SGHTA, CDR2 FQGNSA. V was cut by 6 bases and J by 7 bases, with 9 bases left in between.

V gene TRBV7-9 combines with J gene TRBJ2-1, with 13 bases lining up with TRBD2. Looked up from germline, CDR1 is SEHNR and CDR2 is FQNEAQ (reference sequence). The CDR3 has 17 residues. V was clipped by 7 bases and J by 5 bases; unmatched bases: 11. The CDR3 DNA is TGTGCCAGCATACCGACTAGCGGGGGGTCTCCTGACAATGAGCAGTTCTTC. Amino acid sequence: CASIPTSGGSPDNEQFF.

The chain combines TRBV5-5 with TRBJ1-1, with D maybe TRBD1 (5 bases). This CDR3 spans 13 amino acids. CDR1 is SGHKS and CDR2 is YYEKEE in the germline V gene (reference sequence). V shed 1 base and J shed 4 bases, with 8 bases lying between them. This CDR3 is CASSLQGSTEAFF. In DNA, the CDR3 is TGTGCCAGCAGCTTGCAGGGTTCCACTGAAGCTTTCTTT.

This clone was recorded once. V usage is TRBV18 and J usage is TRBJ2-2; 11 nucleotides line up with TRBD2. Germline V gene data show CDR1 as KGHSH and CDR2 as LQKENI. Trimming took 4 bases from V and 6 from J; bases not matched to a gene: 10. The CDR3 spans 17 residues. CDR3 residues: CASSRNGLAGVSGELFF. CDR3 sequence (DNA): TGTGCCAGCTCACGCAACGGACTAGCGGGTGTCTCCGGGGAGCTGTTTTTT.

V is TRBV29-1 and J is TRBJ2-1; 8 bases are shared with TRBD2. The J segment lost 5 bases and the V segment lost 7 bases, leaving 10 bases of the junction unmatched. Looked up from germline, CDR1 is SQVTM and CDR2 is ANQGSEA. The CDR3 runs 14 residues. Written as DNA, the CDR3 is TGCAGCGCTATCAGCGGGGGCCGACACAATGAGCAGTTCTTC. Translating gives CSAISGGRHNEQFF.

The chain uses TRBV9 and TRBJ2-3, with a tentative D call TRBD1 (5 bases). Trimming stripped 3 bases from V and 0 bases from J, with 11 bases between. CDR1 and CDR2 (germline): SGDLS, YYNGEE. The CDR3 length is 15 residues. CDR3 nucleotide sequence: TGTGCCAGCAGCGCCGACAGCCCTAGCACAGATACGCAGTATTTT. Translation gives CASSADSPSTDTQYF.

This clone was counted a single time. In nucleotides, the CDR3 is TGCGCCAGCAGCCTAGGACAGGGGGCGCAAAGCGAGCAGTACTTC. It is translated as CASSLGQGAQSEQYF. The chain employs TRBV5-1 and TRBJ2-7; 11 nucleotides agree with TRBD1. Unmatched junction bases numbered 9, after V lost 4 bases and J lost 6 bases. This CDR3 has 15 amino acids. The germline V gene has CDR1 SGHRS and CDR2 YFSETQ.

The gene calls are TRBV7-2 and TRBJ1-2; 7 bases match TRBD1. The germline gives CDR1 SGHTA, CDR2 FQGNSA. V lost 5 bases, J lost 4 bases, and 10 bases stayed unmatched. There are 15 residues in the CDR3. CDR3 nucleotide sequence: TGTGCCAGCAGCGCAGGACAGGAGATTCCCTATGGCTACACCTTC. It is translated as CASSAGQEIPYGYTF.

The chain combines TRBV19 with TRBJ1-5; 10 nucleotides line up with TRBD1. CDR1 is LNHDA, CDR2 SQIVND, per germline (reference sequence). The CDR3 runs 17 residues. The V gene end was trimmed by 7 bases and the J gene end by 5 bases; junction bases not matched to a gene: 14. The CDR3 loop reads CASTTLRQGAGDQPQHF. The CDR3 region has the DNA TGTGCCAGTACCACCCTGCGACAGGGGGCCGGGGATCAGCCCCAGCATTTT.

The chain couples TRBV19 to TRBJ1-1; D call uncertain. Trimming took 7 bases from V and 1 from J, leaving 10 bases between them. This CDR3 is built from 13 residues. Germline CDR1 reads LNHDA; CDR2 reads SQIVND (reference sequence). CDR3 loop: CASKRFQNTEAFF. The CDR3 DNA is TGTGCCAGTAAGCGTTTCCAGAACACTGAAGCTTTCTTT.

The CDR3 is CASRAAGASTDTQYF. The CDR3 coding sequence is TGCGCCAGCAGAGCAGCGGGGGCAAGCACAGATACGCAGTATTTT. The rearrangement links TRBV10-2 to TRBJ2-3; 8 bases fit TRBD2. Germline CDR1 is WSHSY and CDR2 is SAAADI. V trimming: 6 bases; J trimming: 0 bases; junction bases outside the gene matches: 5. This CDR3 is built from 15 residues.

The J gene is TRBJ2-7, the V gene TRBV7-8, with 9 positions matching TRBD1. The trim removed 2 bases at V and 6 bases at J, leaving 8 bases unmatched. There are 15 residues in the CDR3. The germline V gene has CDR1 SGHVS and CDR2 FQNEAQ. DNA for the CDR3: TGTGCCAGCAGCTTAAGAGGACAGGGGCCCTCCGAGCAGTACTTC. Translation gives CASSLRGQGPSEQYF. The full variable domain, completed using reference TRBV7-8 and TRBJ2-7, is GAGVSQSPRYKVAKRGQDVALRCDPISGHVSLFWYQQALGQGPEFLTYFQNEAQLDKSGLPSDRFFAERPEGSVSTLKIQRTQQEDSAVYLCASSLRGQGPSEQYFGPGTRLTVT.

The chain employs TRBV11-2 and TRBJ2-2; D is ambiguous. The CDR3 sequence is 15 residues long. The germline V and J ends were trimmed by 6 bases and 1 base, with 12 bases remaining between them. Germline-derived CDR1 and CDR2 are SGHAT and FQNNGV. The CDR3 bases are TGTGCCAGCAGTTACTTTAGACAGAACACCGGGGAGCTGTTTTTT. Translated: CASSYFRQNTGELFF.

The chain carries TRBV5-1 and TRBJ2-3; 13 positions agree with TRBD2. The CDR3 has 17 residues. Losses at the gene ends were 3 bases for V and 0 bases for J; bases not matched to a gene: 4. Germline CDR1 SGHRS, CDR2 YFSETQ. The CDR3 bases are TGCGCCAGCAGCTCGACTAGCGGGGGGTTTAGCACAGATACGCAGTATTTT. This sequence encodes CASSSTSGGFSTDTQYF.

CDR3 nucleotide sequence: TGCGCCAGCAGCTTGGGACGGGGAGTGGACTACGAGCAGTACTTC. As protein: CASSLGRGVDYEQYF. V usage is TRBV5-1 and J usage is TRBJ2-7; possible D gene TRBD2, 5 bases. V was cut by 0 bases and J by 3 bases, with 13 bases left in between. Germline V gene data show CDR1 as SGHRS and CDR2 as YFSETQ. This CDR3 has 15 amino acids. The variable domain in full, completed from reference TRBV5-1 and TRBJ2-7, reads KAGVTQTPRYLIKTRGQQVTLSCSPISGHRSVSWYQQTPGQGLQFLFEYFSETQRNKGNFPGRFSGRQFSNSRSEMNVSTLELGDSALYLCASSLGRGVDYEQYFGPGTRLTVT.

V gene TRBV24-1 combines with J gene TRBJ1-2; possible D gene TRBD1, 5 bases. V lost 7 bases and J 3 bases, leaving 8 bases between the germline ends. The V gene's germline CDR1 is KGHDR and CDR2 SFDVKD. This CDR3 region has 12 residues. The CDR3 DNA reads TGTGCCACCAGCCAGGGTGACTATGGCTACACCTTC. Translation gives CATSQGDYGYTF.

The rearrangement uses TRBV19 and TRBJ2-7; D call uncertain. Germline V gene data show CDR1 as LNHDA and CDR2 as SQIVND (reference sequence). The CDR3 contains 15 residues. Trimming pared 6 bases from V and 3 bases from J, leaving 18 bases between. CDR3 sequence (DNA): TGTGCCAGTAGCCCAACAACACAGTTGGGCTACGAGCAGTACTTC. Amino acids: CASSPTTQLGYEQYF.

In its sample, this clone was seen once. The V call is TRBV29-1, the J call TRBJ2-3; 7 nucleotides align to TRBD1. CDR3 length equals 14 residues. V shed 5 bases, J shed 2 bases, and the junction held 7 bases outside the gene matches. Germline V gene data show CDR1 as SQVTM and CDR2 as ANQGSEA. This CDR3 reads CSVSTGDLTDTQYF. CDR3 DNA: TGCAGCGTTTCTACAGGGGACCTCACAGATACGCAGTATTTT.

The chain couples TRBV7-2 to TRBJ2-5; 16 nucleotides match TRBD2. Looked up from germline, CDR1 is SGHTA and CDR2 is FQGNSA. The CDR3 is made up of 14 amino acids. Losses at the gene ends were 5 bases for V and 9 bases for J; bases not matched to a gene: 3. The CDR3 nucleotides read TGTGCCAGCAGCCGGGGACTAGCGGGGGGGCCCCAGTACTTC. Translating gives CASSRGLAGGPQYF.

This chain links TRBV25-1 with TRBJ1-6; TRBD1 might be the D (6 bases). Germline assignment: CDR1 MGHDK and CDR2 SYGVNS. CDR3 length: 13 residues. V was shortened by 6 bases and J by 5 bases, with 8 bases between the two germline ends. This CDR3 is CASRDSNNSPLHF. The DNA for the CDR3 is TGTGCCAGCAGGGACAGTAATAATTCACCCCTCCACTTT.